A single sample gave rise to the 18 T cell receptor beta chains below, sequenced in a study of CD8+CD57+ T cells in acquired aplastic anemia. Flow cytometry had shown expanded CD8+CD57+ cells in the patients chosen for sequencing. Genomic DNA served as template for TCR beta VDJ and CDR3 profiling. TCRdb independently ran MiXCR on the reads; one entry per CDR3 protein. The table lists roughly 280,000 distinct CDR3 sequences, under 60% of them singletons. The sequenced material came from sorted CD4+, CD8+, or CD8+CD57+ T cells (not recorded which) from PBMCs. Receptor source: a human donor with aplastic anemia.

In its sample, this clonotype was seen a few times. V and J are TRBV5-8 and TRBJ2-7; weak D call: TRBD2 (5 bases). The V gene's germline CDR1 is SGHTS and CDR2 YDEGEE. The CDR3 totals 13 residues. Trimming left V 6 bases short and J 4 bases short, with 14 bases between. CDR3 nucleotide sequence: TGTGCCAGCACCTCCGGCGGGCGGTACGAGCAGTACTTC. It is translated as CASTSGGRYEQYF.

The chain has TRBV20-1 and TRBJ1-2, with TRBD1 as a possible D gene (6 bases). The V gene's germline CDR1 is DFQATT and CDR2 SNEGSKA (reference sequence). Trimming stripped 0 bases from V and 7 bases from J, with 12 bases between. The CDR3 is made up of 13 amino acids. CDR3 coding DNA: TGCAGTGCTAGAGACCGGGGGGCGGTTGGCTACACCTTC. Its protein is CSARDRGAVGYTF.

This clonotype has only a few counts. The rearrangement joins TRBV11-2 to TRBJ1-6, with D possibly TRBD1 on 5 matching bases. Germline lookup yields CDR1 SGHAT and CDR2 FQNNGV. Deletions cut 5 bases from V and 7 bases from J, with 15 bases between. This CDR3 has 15 amino acids. The CDR3 DNA reads TGTGCCAGCAGCCCGACAGCTATCCCAAATTCACCCCTCCACTTT. Translated, it gives CASSPTAIPNSPLHF.

This clonotype occurred many times. V usage is TRBV6-5 and J usage is TRBJ1-5, with 7 bases that match TRBD1. Germline CDR1 reads MNHEY; CDR2 reads SVGAGI. The CDR3 spans 15 residues. J was trimmed by 2 bases and V by 6 bases; bases with no gene match: 7. The CDR3 region is CASSITGVGNQPQHF. The DNA of the CDR3 is TGTGCCAGCAGCATAACAGGGGTGGGCAATCAGCCCCAGCATTTT.

The chain recombines TRBV24-1 with TRBJ2-1; D might be TRBD2 (5 bases). The CDR3 is made up of 16 amino acids. Trimming took 5 bases from V and 3 from J, leaving 16 bases between them. Germline V gene data show CDR1 as KGHDR and CDR2 as SFDVKD. The CDR3 DNA follows: TGTGCCACCAGTGCCCTAGGGAGTACCTACTACAATGAGCAGTTCTTC. Its protein product is CATSALGSTYYNEQFF.

This clonotype was picked up many times. The genes are TRBV10-3 and TRBJ2-3; D not resolved. With 2 bases removed from V and 8 bases from J, the gap between germline ends came to 11 bases. This CDR3 spans 13 amino acids. Germline V CDR1 and CDR2: ENHRY, SYGVKD. CDR3 nucleotides: TGTGCCATCAGTGAGGGATCCCCAGGTACGCAGTATTTT. Translating gives CAISEGSPGTQYF.

This clonotype was counted ten times or more. The chain links TRBV7-9 to TRBJ2-3; 12 positions agree with TRBD2. Germline CDR1 and CDR2: SEHNR and FQNEAQ (reference sequence). CDR3 size: 18 residues. J gave up 1 base and V 5 bases, and 10 bases lay outside the gene matches. The CDR3 reads CASSLLAGGLWGTDTQYF. The DNA for the CDR3 is TGTGCCAGCAGCCTACTAGCGGGAGGCCTCTGGGGCACAGATACGCAGTATTTT.

This chain connects TRBV25-1 to TRBJ1-2; 8 bases map to TRBD1. Per germline, CDR1 MGHDK and CDR2 SYGVNS. J gave up 4 bases and V 3 bases, and 7 bases lay outside the gene matches. The CDR3 extends over 15 amino acids. This CDR3 is CASSETGTGVYGYTF. CDR3 sequence (DNA): TGTGCCAGCAGTGAGACCGGGACAGGAGTCTATGGCTACACCTTC.

The rearrangement uses TRBV20-1 and TRBJ2-3, with 15 bases fitting TRBD2. Trimming at V came to 1 base and at J to 7 bases, leaving 3 bases not matched to a gene. Germline loops: CDR1 DFQATT, CDR2 SNEGSKA (reference sequence). There are 15 residues in the CDR3. CDR3: CSARGTSGRAYTQYF. CDR3 bases: TGCAGTGCTAGAGGGACTAGCGGGAGGGCGTATACGCAGTATTTT.

This clonotype showed up just once. This rearrangement joins TRBV20-1 to TRBJ2-2; weak D call: TRBD2 (6 bases). V lost 0 bases, J lost 1 base, and 12 bases lay in between. Germline assignment: CDR1 DFQATT and CDR2 SNEGSKA (reference sequence). This CDR3 spans 16 amino acids. The chain's CDR3 is CSARDGEGLNTGELFF. CDR3 coding DNA: TGCAGTGCTAGAGATGGTGAGGGACTGAACACCGGGGAGCTGTTTTTT.

The rearrangement links TRBV7-2 to TRBJ2-7; 7 bases align to TRBD2. Germline V gene sequence: CDR1 SGHTA, CDR2 FQGNSA. The V segment lost 4 bases and the J segment 0 bases; nucleotides outside the gene matches: 3. CDR3 length: 14 amino acids. The CDR3 spells CASSSERGSYEQYF. CDR3 coding DNA: TGTGCCAGCAGCTCAGAGCGGGGCTCCTACGAGCAGTACTTC.

Notes on this clonotype: This is likely a read error, given that the CDR3 carries no conserved phenylalanine or tryptophan at its end. Because the CDR3's place on the DNA is in doubt, the DNA is left out and the CDR3 is given as listed by TCRdb. CDR3 sequence: CASSVEGSQSSYEQTP. The chain couples TRBV9 to TRBJ2-7; TRBD1, the D gene given by the table, was not confirmed from the DNA. In germline, CDR1 is SGDLS, CDR2 YYNGEE. A total of 16 residues make up the CDR3, ends included.

The V and J genes are TRBV7-2 and TRBJ1-1; 7 bases fit TRBD1. The V gene's germline CDR1 is SGHTA and CDR2 FQGNSA. V lost 5 bases and J lost 7; bases outside the gene matches: 13. The CDR3 runs 15 residues. CDR3 in amino acids: CASSRRDRDSIEAFF. CDR3 coding DNA: TGTGCCAGCAGCCGCAGAGACAGGGATTCTATTGAAGCTTTCTTT.

This clonotype was picked up many times. The V gene is TRBV25-1, the J gene TRBJ1-2; no clear D gene. Germline-derived CDR1 and CDR2 are MGHDK and SYGVNS. Trimming stripped 3 bases from V and 3 bases from J, with 8 bases between. The CDR3 runs 13 residues. This CDR3 reads CASSDPIDYGYTF. CDR3 nucleotides: TGTGCCAGCAGTGACCCCATCGACTATGGCTACACCTTC.

The genes are TRBV20-1 and TRBJ2-5; D perhaps matches TRBD1 (5 bases). The CDR3 totals 15 residues. V was trimmed by 0 bases and J by 6 bases, leaving 17 bases between them. Germline V gene lookup returns CDR1 DFQATT and CDR2 SNEGSKA (reference sequence). The CDR3 spells CSARDWAGISKTQYF. The CDR3 bases are TGCAGTGCTAGAGATTGGGCAGGGATTTCCAAGACCCAGTACTTC.

This chain uses TRBV20-1 with TRBJ2-2; perhaps TRBD2 as D (6 bases). CDR1 and CDR2 from the germline V gene are DFQATT and SNEGSKA (reference sequence). The CDR3 sequence is 15 residues long. V dropped 0 bases and J dropped 6 bases, with 14 bases sitting between them. The CDR3 loop is CSAREPGTFAGELFF. In DNA form, the CDR3 reads TGCAGTGCTAGAGAGCCCGGGACTTTCGCCGGGGAGCTGTTTTTT.

This clonotype was counted at least ten times. The rearrangement joins TRBV10-3 to TRBJ2-7; D remains ambiguous. The CDR3 covers 13 residues. Germline CDR1 and CDR2: ENHRY and SYGVKD. Trimming stripped 0 bases from V and 10 bases from J, with 13 bases between. The CDR3 is CAISESVSRGQYF. The CDR3 bases are TGTGCCATCAGTGAGTCTGTTTCCCGAGGACAGTACTTC.

The genes are TRBV7-7 and TRBJ2-2; D is unclear. The CDR3 contains 13 residues. The V end was cut by 0 bases, the J end by 6 bases, with 5 bases between. Germline V gives CDR1 SSHAT, CDR2 FNYEAQ (reference sequence). CDR3 sequence (DNA): TGTGCCAGCAGCTTAGCGCCCTCCGGGGAGCTGTTTTTT. It is translated as CASSLAPSGELFF.